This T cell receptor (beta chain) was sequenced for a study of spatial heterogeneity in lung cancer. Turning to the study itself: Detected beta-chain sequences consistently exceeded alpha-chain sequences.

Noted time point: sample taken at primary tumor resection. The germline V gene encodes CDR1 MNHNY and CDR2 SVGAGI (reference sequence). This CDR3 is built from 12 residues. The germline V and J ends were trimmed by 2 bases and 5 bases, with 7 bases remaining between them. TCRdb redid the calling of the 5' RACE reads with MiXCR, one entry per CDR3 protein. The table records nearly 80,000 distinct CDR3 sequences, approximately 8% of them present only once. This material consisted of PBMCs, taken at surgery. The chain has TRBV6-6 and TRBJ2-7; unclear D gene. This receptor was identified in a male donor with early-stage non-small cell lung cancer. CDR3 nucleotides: TGTGCCAGCAGTTACCAGTTGGACGAGCAGTACTTC. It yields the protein CASSYQLDEQYF.